This T cell receptor beta chain was sequenced in a study of identical twins. This clonotype has a handful of counts. As yet, its antigen is unknown. Findings of the study overall: Researchers reported weaker excess twin sharing in beta out-of-frame sequences.

Trimming took 0 bases from V and 5 from J, leaving 12 bases between them. Germline loops: CDR1 SGHDT, CDR2 YYEEEE. The CDR3 contains 16 residues. TCRdb called the 5' RACE reads again in MiXCR, with one record for every CDR3 protein. The sample contains approximately 600,000 distinct CDR3 sequences, 9.6% of which appear only once. In addition, the sample was reused for a study of yellow fever vaccine responses in identical twins.

The rearrangement uses TRBV5-6 and TRBJ1-6; no clear D. This receptor was obtained from a woman aged 18-29 years in good health. The sample consisted of PBMCs. In DNA, the CDR3 is TGTGCCAGCAGCTTGGTCATGGTTAGGAATAATTCACCCCTCCACTTT. Amino acids: CASSLVMVRNNSPLHF. The variable domain in full, completed from reference TRBV5-6 and TRBJ1-6, reads DAGVTQSPTHLIKTRGQQVTLRCSPKSGHDTVSWYQQALGQGPQFIFQYYEEEERQRGNFPDRFSGHQFPNYSSELNVNALLLGDSALYLCASSLVMVRNNSPLHFGNGTRLTVT.